Shown below are 5 T cell receptor beta chains from a single sample sequenced in a study of Ad26.COV2.S vaccination and SARS-CoV-2 variants. The method was immunoSEQ multiplex PCR; TCRdb's version includes in-frame clones alone and lacks a portion of them. The data show roughly 700,000 clones, around 92% seen once. Regarding treatment: 19 received Ad26.COV2.S at low or high dose, single or two shots; roughly 5 received placebo; per-sample allocation not given. Samples were taken on day 63 after the first vaccine or placebo injection. Sequenced here: peripheral blood, sampled in a trial of Ad26.COV2.S vaccine versus placebo. All receptors derive from a person between 18 and 59 years old who received the Ad26.COV2.S COVID-19 vaccine or a placebo.

The chain links TRBV3-1 (or the pseudogene TRBV3-2) to TRBJ2-7; 8 nucleotides align to TRBD2. CDR3 length: 16 amino acids. CDR1 is LGHDT, CDR2 YNNKEL, per germline (reference sequence). The trim removed 0 bases at V and 3 bases at J, leaving 7 bases unmatched. The CDR3 loop reads CASSQDPSGRFYEQYF. CDR3 in DNA: TGTGCCAGCAGCCAAGATCCCAGCGGGAGATTCTACGAGCAGTACTTC.

The rearrangement joins TRBV27 to TRBJ1-5; D is uncertain. Germline V gene lookup returns CDR1 MNHEY and CDR2 SMNVEV (reference sequence). The CDR3 is 13 amino acids. With 5 bases removed from V and 3 bases from J, the gap between germline ends came to 8 bases. The CDR3 protein is CASSMGDNQPQHF. CDR3 nucleotide sequence: TGTGCCAGCAGTATGGGTGACAATCAGCCCCAGCATTTT.

The V call is TRBV7-9, the J call TRBJ1-4; 7 bases align to TRBD1. CDR3 length: 15 residues. Germline CDR1 reads SEHNR; CDR2 reads FQNEAQ (reference sequence). Losses at the gene ends were 7 bases for V and 0 bases for J; bases not matched to a gene: 5. The CDR3 region has the DNA TGTGCCAGCACCCAGGGGGAAGCAACTAATGAAAAACTGTTTTTT. Translating it yields CASTQGEATNEKLFF.

The V call is TRBV3-1 (or the pseudogene TRBV3-2), the J call TRBJ2-1; 10 bases agree with TRBD2. Germline V gives CDR1 LGHDT, CDR2 YNNKEL (reference sequence). This CDR3 comprises 20 residues. Trimming cost V 3 bases and J 0 bases; bases outside gene matches: 14. The chain's CDR3 is CASSHPGLATKMGSYNEQFF. The DNA of the CDR3 is TGTGCCAGCAGCCATCCGGGACTAGCGACTAAGATGGGCTCCTACAATGAGCAGTTCTTC.

The chain uses TRBV19 and TRBJ2-1; D is perhaps TRBD2 (6 bases). V was clipped by 6 bases and J by 3 bases, with 21 bases between them. The CDR3 has 17 amino acids. Germline lookup yields CDR1 LNHDA and CDR2 SQIVND (reference sequence). The CDR3 DNA reads as TGTGCCAGTAGCCCTAAGGGGTGGCTAGCGCACTACAATGAGCAGTTCTTC. Translated, it gives CASSPKGWLAHYNEQFF.